This TCR beta chain is drawn from a study of CD8 T cells in ankylosing spondylitis. TCRdb re-analysed the 5' RACE reads in MiXCR, keeping a single row per CDR3 protein. The sample comprises hundreds of thousands of distinct CDR3 sequences, about 10% of which are singletons, and approximately 20% rests with the top ten. There are 15 residues in the CDR3. The germline gives CDR1 DFQATT, CDR2 SNEGSKA (reference sequence). Deletions cut 2 bases from V and 0 bases from J, with 10 bases between. This clonotype was found a few times. The chain carries TRBV20-1 and TRBJ1-4; D is undetermined. The sequenced sample was blood, either unsorted or a sorted T cell fraction (not recorded which). The TCR comes from a male donor with ankylosing spondylitis or in good health (not recorded which). CDR3 DNA sequence: TGCAGTGCTAGAACAAGCCTTGCAACTAATGAAAAACTGTTTTTT. Amino acids: CSARTSLATNEKLFF.